The text below deals with one T cell receptor beta chain. The antigen is unknown. The data are from a study of T-cell memory formation after mild COVID-19. TCRdb itself ran the 5' RACE reads through MiXCR, one entry per CDR3 protein. The data show 290,000 or so distinct CDR3 sequences, less than 20% seen once. Between the trimmed V and J ends, which lost 1 base and 6 bases, there was a span of 10 bases. Germline V gives CDR1 SGHRS, CDR2 YFSETQ. The CDR3 spans 13 residues. Study results and limitations: Of the contracting clones, CD4+ ones lay mainly in CM and EM, and CD8+ ones in EMRA. CD4/CD8 balance characterized clones contracting day 15 to 85, and CD4+ skew characterized later expanders. The SARS-CoV-2 specificity of second-wave clones reaching peak at day 37 remained unverified.

The origin of this receptor is a man between 18 and 29 years old who had mild COVID-19 (a few samples of this study predate the infection). Cell type and time point are not known. The specimen was PBMCs or a T cell subset sorted from them (not recorded which). The gene calls are TRBV5-1 and TRBJ1-1; D is possibly TRBD1 (5 bases). The CDR3 loop is CASSLTGSAEAFF. The CDR3 DNA is TGCGCCAGCAGCTTGACAGGATCAGCTGAAGCTTTCTTT.